This T cell receptor (beta chain) is from a study of blood T cell repertoires in COVID-19. Study summary: Specimens from acute and convalescent COVID-19 originated in the United States, Italy and Spain. The cDNA or gDNA used as material had been derived from T cells, B-cell-depleted T cells, or PBMCs.

Trimming removed 0 bases at V and 11 bases at J, with 14 bases between. CDR1 MNHNY and CDR2 SVGAGI come from the germline V gene (reference sequence). This CDR3 spans 14 amino acids. Authors' processing steps: Amplification of reference gene primers was used by the study to estimate nucleated cell counts. Profiling relied on immunoSEQ multiplex PCR, and the TCRdb table lists in-frame clones only, not all of them. Clone size and V and J calls were adopted from that table, with D and trimming inferred from the DNA. The table has approximately 80,000 clones, approximately 80% seen once. Sequencing was carried out using peripheral blood. The rearrangement joins TRBV6-6 to TRBJ2-1; the D is unclear. The TCR comes from a man older than 75 with acute or convalescent COVID-19. This CDR3 is CASSYSRKSEKQFF. Here the CDR3 DNA reads TGTGCCAGCAGTTACTCGAGAAAAAGCGAAAAGCAGTTCTTC.